This T cell receptor beta chain was obtained from a study of OX40 agonist ivuxolimab in advanced cancers. TCRdb keeps only in-frame clones here, not all; method: immunoSEQ multiplex PCR. The sample records tens of thousands of clones, over 80% being singletons. Study-level points and caveats: In general, CD8+ T cells held more expanded clones than CD4+ did, on average. Partial responders treated at 0.1-3.0 mg/kg exhibited clonal expansion among the lowest measured.

CDR1 and CDR2 (germline): MNHNS, SASEGT. With V trimmed by 2 bases and J by 2 bases, 6 bases remained unmatched. The CDR3 contains 16 residues. This clone was detected once. Its antigen is unknown. The chain links TRBV6-1 to TRBJ1-5, with 7 nucleotides matching TRBD1. The clonotype originates from an adult with an advanced solid tumor such as melanoma, head and neck, liver or kidney cancer. The specimen was CD4+ or CD8+ T cells sorted from blood, collected in a trial of the OX40 agonist ivuxolimab. CDR3: CASSELRGHGNQPQHF. The CDR3 DNA follows: TGTGCCAGCAGTGAATTAAGGGGGCACGGCAATCAGCCCCAGCATTTT.